These 29 T cell receptor beta chains originate from one sample sequenced in a study of T-cell reconstitution after alpha-beta-depleted transplantation in children. Molecular barcoding with unique molecular identifiers was used for the TCRbeta library. TCRdb used MiXCR to reprocess the PCR reads, holding one entry per CDR3 protein. The sample yields roughly 590,000 distinct CDR3 sequences, roughly 17% seen once. The sample consisted of PBMCs from the stem cell graft donor, taken from the stem cell graft. Source of these receptors: a human donor who donated a stem cell graft to a child with acute myeloid leukemia.

This clonotype turned up a few times. This sequence joins TRBV27 and TRBJ2-1; a weak D match, TRBD1 (7 bases). In germline, CDR1 is MNHEY, CDR2 SMNVEV (reference sequence). Trimming removed 6 bases from V and 4 bases from J, with 16 bases in between. This CDR3 is 15 amino acids long. This chain's CDR3 is CASSLTGAGYNEQFF. CDR3 DNA: TGTGCCAGCAGCCTAACAGGGGCGGGGTACAATGAGCAGTTCTTC.

This clonotype was observed a handful of times. The CDR3 protein is CSARDQAGGYEQYV. The DNA for the CDR3 is TGCAGTGCTAGAGATCAGGCAGGGGGGTACGAGCAGTACGTC. J is TRBJ2-7 and V is TRBV20-1; possible D gene TRBD1, 7 bases. Germline V CDR1 and CDR2: DFQATT, SNEGSKA (reference sequence). Trimming took 0 bases from V and 4 from J, leaving 13 bases between them. The CDR3 runs 14 residues.

This clonotype was seen repeatedly, ten times or more. V gene TRBV7-2 combines with J gene TRBJ2-7; 7 bases are shared with TRBD2. Germline V gene sequence: CDR1 SGHTA, CDR2 FQGNSA. Losses at the gene ends were 0 bases for V and 3 bases for J; bases not matched to a gene: 5. The CDR3 runs to 15 residues. CDR3 residues: CASSLAGPSGYEQYF. The CDR3 DNA sequence: TGTGCCAGCAGCTTAGCTGGGCCTAGCGGCTACGAGCAGTACTTC.

This clonotype came up a few times. The CDR3 loop is CASSWESQGHYGYTF. Here the CDR3 DNA reads TGCGCCAGCAGCTGGGAATCTCAGGGTCACTATGGCTACACCTTC. This rearrangement joins TRBV5-1 to TRBJ1-2; D may be TRBD1 (5 bases). The CDR3 covers 15 residues. V was cut by 3 bases and J by 3 bases, with 15 bases left in between. CDR1 SGHRS and CDR2 YFSETQ come from the germline V gene.

The chain links TRBV30 to TRBJ2-3, with 11 positions matching TRBD2. The CDR3 is 14 amino acids. Germline loops: CDR1 GTSNPN, CDR2 SVGIG (reference sequence). The V segment lost 2 bases and the J segment 5 bases; nucleotides outside the gene matches: 3. CDR3 region: CAWSIAGGRDTQYF. The CDR3 nucleotides read TGTGCCTGGAGTATAGCGGGGGGGAGAGATACGCAGTATTTT.

Many counts were recorded for this clonotype. The chain joins TRBV29-1 to TRBJ2-2; D is perhaps TRBD1 (5 bases). The CDR3 sequence is 14 residues long. V was pared by 4 bases and J by 2 bases, with 11 bases between. CDR1 and CDR2 from the germline V gene are SQVTM and ANQGSEA. This chain's CDR3 is CSVVPRGNTGELFF. The CDR3 coding sequence is TGCAGCGTTGTCCCAAGGGGAAACACCGGGGAGCTGTTTTTT.

This clonotype was recorded many times. V is TRBV5-1 and J is TRBJ1-5; possible D gene TRBD1, 6 bases. This CDR3 is built from 14 residues. V gave up 4 bases and J gave up 2 bases, with 10 bases separating them. Per the germline V gene, CDR1 is SGHRS and CDR2 is YFSETQ. In DNA, the CDR3 is TGCGCCAGCAGCCCAGGACAGCGCAATCAGCCCCAGCATTTT. As protein: CASSPGQRNQPQHF.

The chain has TRBV5-1 and TRBJ1-1, with D uncertain. The ends were cut back, 7 bases at V and 4 bases at J, with 14 bases in the middle. The CDR3 sequence is 13 residues long. Germline values: CDR1 SGHRS, CDR2 YFSETQ. In DNA, the CDR3 is TGCGCCAGCGTTCGTACGGGATCCACTGAAGCTTTCTTT. Amino acid sequence: CASVRTGSTEAFF.

This clonotype was counted between two and nine times. The chain employs TRBV5-1 and TRBJ2-2, with 10 nucleotides matching TRBD1. J gave up 2 bases and V 4 bases, and 5 bases lay outside the gene matches. The CDR3 covers 16 residues. Germline CDR1 SGHRS, CDR2 YFSETQ. The chain's CDR3 is CASSRSTGGNTGELFF. The CDR3 DNA is TGCGCCAGCAGCCGATCGACAGGGGGCAACACCGGGGAGCTGTTTTTT.

The chain carries TRBV6-6 and TRBJ2-3; TRBD2 might be the D (6 bases). Germline V gene data show CDR1 as MNHNY and CDR2 as SVGAGI (reference sequence). This CDR3 has 12 amino acids. Trimming stripped 4 bases from V and 10 bases from J, with 12 bases between. The CDR3 protein is CASSSSWGAQYF. CDR3 nucleotide sequence: TGTGCCAGCAGTTCTTCTTGGGGGGCGCAGTATTTT.

This clonotype was seen just once. This sequence may be a read error, since a much larger clone differs from it by one base. The chain has TRBV5-5 and TRBJ1-2; 7 bases are shared with TRBD1. There are 15 residues in the CDR3. Germline V gene data show CDR1 as SGHKS and CDR2 as YYEKEE (reference sequence). V was pared by 9 bases and J by 4 bases, with 15 bases of the junction left unmatched. This CDR3 is CANNSRQGGVYGYTF. The CDR3 DNA reads as TGTGCCAACAACTCAAGACAGGGAGGGGTCTATGGCTACACCTTC. The variable domain in full, completed from reference TRBV5-5 and TRBJ1-2, reads DAGVTQSPTHLIKTRGQQVTLRCSPISGHKSVSWYQQVLGQGPQFIFQYYEKEERGRGNFPDRFSARQFPNYSSELNVNALLLGDSALYLCANNSRQGGVYGYTFGSGTRLTVV.

This clonotype has ten or more counts. The CDR3 sequence: CASREPKTGPSYEQYV. DNA for the CDR3: TGCGCCAGCAGAGAACCGAAGACAGGGCCATCCTACGAGCAGTACGTC. The chain has TRBV10-1 and TRBJ2-7; 7 bases line up with TRBD1. The ends lost 6 bases at V and 1 base at J; junction bases unmatched: 12. Germline CDR1 is WNHNN and CDR2 is SYGVQD (reference sequence). The CDR3 extends over 16 amino acids.

This clonotype was seen at least ten times. The chain is built from TRBV4-3 and TRBJ2-4, with D tentatively TRBD2 (5 bases). Germline CDR1 LGHNA, CDR2 YSLEER. CDR3 length: 14 amino acids. Between the trimmed V and J ends, which lost 3 bases and 6 bases, there was a span of 12 bases. Written as DNA, the CDR3 is TGCGCCAGCAGCCATCTGGCTCGGGGAAACATTCAGTACTTC. Translating it yields CASSHLARGNIQYF.

This clonotype was detected many times. This chain uses TRBV6-1 with TRBJ2-5; tentative D call: TRBD1 (5 bases). CDR1 and CDR2 (germline): MNHNS, SASEGT. V was pared by 6 bases and J by 2 bases, with 19 bases between. The CDR3 sequence is 16 residues long. The CDR3 region has the DNA TGTGCCAGCAGCCTGGGCAGGGTGGTCAATCAAGAGACCCAGTACTTC. It is translated as CASSLGRVVNQETQYF.

This clonotype occurred many times. V and J are TRBV25-1 and TRBJ1-1, with 9 bases that match TRBD1. The germline V gene has CDR1 MGHDK and CDR2 SYGVNS. The CDR3 runs 13 residues. Trimming at V came to 4 bases and at J to 3 bases, leaving 0 bases not matched to a gene. The CDR3 is CASSGTGDTEAFF. In DNA, the CDR3 is TGTGCCAGCAGTGGGACAGGGGACACTGAAGCTTTCTTT.

The V call is TRBV6-2 or TRBV6-3, the J call TRBJ1-1; a weak D match, TRBD1 (6 bases). The CDR3 has 20 amino acids. V gave up 0 bases and J gave up 0 bases, with 23 bases separating them. Germline V CDR1 and CDR2: MNHEY, SVGEGT. CDR3 nucleotide sequence: TGTGCCAGCAGTTACTCGCCGACGGTGACGTTGGGACAAATGAACACTGAAGCTTTCTTT. Its protein is CASSYSPTVTLGQMNTEAFF.

The chain employs TRBV7-2 and TRBJ2-2; D gene uncertain. Germline CDR1 and CDR2: SGHTA and FQGNSA. Trimming cost V 5 bases and J 6 bases, with 10 bases left between them. The CDR3 is made up of 13 amino acids. DNA of the CDR3: TGTGCCAGCAGCCGTATTAGGGCCGGGGAGCTGTTTTTT. This gives the protein CASSRIRAGELFF.

The V and J genes are TRBV12-3 or TRBV12-4 and TRBJ1-4; possible D gene TRBD1, 5 bases. This CDR3 comprises 11 residues. Trimming took off 6 bases at V and 8 bases at J, with 7 bases between the two ends. CDR3 bases: TGTGCCAGCAGAGGGGTCGAAAAACTGTTTTTT. Protein product: CASRGVEKLFF.

The V gene is TRBV6-5, the J gene TRBJ1-4, with TRBD1 matching 7 bases. The V gene end was trimmed by 2 bases and the J gene end by 0 bases; junction bases not matched to a gene: 9. This CDR3 contains 18 residues. Germline V CDR1 and CDR2: MNHEY, SVGAGI. The CDR3 reads CASSYGDSPSATNEKLFF. CDR3 nucleotides: TGTGCCAGCAGTTACGGGGACAGCCCCTCGGCAACTAATGAAAAACTGTTTTTT.

This clonotype was observed a handful of times. The chain combines TRBV28 with TRBJ2-1; D might be TRBD1 (6 bases). CDR1 and CDR2 (germline): MDHEN, SYDVKM. The CDR3 has 13 amino acids. Between the trimmed V and J ends, which lost 5 bases and 9 bases, there was a span of 14 bases. The CDR3 DNA is TGTGCCAGCAGTGGAACACAGGGAAGTGAGCAGTTCTTC. Protein sequence: CASSGTQGSEQFF.

This clonotype was detected once. A single base separates this from a much larger clone, so it may be a read error. CDR3 protein: CASSLDYSRSNQPQHF. The CDR3 DNA reads TGTGCCAGCAGCTTGGATTACAGTCGCTCCAATCAGCCCCAGCATTTT. The chain combines TRBV5-5 with TRBJ1-5; D is unclear. This CDR3 region has 16 residues. Germline V gene data show CDR1 as SGHKS and CDR2 as YYEKEE (reference sequence). Trimming cost V 0 bases and J 3 bases, with 13 bases left between them.

This clonotype came up many times. This rearrangement joins TRBV29-1 to TRBJ2-1, with D uncertain. From germline, CDR1 is SQVTM and CDR2 ANQGSEA. CDR3 length: 12 amino acids. V was pared by 4 bases and J by 6 bases, with 10 bases between. The CDR3 coding sequence is TGCAGCGTTGCGGCTAGGACCAATGAGCAGTTCTTC. Amino acid sequence: CSVAARTNEQFF.

The V and J genes are TRBV9 and TRBJ2-7; weak D call: TRBD1 (6 bases). The V end was cut by 3 bases, the J end by 6 bases, with 22 bases between. The length of the CDR3 is 16 residues. Germline CDR1 SGDLS, CDR2 YYNGEE. The CDR3 sequence: CASSEGSGTKGSEQYF. In DNA, the CDR3 is TGTGCCAGCAGCGAGGGATCCGGGACAAAAGGATCCGAGCAGTACTTC.

This clonotype occurred a few times. This chain links TRBV29-1 with TRBJ1-1; D is ambiguous. Trimming took 3 bases from V and 4 from J, leaving 21 bases between them. This CDR3 is built from 16 residues. The V gene's germline CDR1 is SQVTM and CDR2 ANQGSEA. CDR3 protein: CSVDTLRFEHGTEAFF. The CDR3 nucleotides are TGCAGCGTTGATACCCTGAGGTTTGAACATGGCACTGAAGCTTTCTTT.

This clonotype appeared a few times. This chain connects TRBV6-5 to TRBJ2-1; 13 positions match TRBD2. V trimming: 6 bases; J trimming: 8 bases; junction bases outside the gene matches: 7. CDR3 length: 15 amino acids. CDR1 is MNHEY, CDR2 SVGAGI, per germline. The CDR3 DNA sequence: TGTGCCAGCAGACCACTAGCGGGGGGGGTCTATGAGCAGTTCTTC. It is translated as CASRPLAGGVYEQFF.

This clonotype was counted ten times or more. The rearrangement joins TRBV29-1 to TRBJ2-1, with D perhaps assigned TRBD1 or TRBD2 (5 bases each). The CDR3 has 11 amino acids. Germline V gene sequence: CDR1 SQVTM, CDR2 ANQGSEA. Trimming removed 4 bases at V and 8 bases at J, with 9 bases between. The CDR3 spells CSVVRGHEQFF. In DNA, the CDR3 is TGCAGCGTTGTGAGGGGACATGAGCAGTTCTTC.

The chain combines TRBV20-1 with TRBJ1-5; TRBD1 is a possible D gene (5 bases). CDR3 length: 13 amino acids. Germline loops: CDR1 DFQATT, CDR2 SNEGSKA (reference sequence). V lost 4 bases and J lost 5, with 12 bases in between. CDR3 region: CSAIDSGYQPQHF. The CDR3 DNA follows: TGCAGTGCTATAGACAGTGGTTATCAGCCCCAGCATTTT.

This clonotype has only a few counts. The CDR3 DNA reads TGTGCAAGTCGCTCCACGGACAGGGAAGCTGAAGCTTTCTTT. It codes for CASRSTDREAEAFF. The J gene is TRBJ1-1, the V gene TRBV12-2; the table gives TRBD1 as D, unverified against the DNA. TRBV12-2 is marked as a pseudogene. CDR3 length: 14 residues.

This clonotype occurred many times. This sequence joins TRBV24-1 and TRBJ1-2; 9 bases map to TRBD1. Germline loops: CDR1 KGHDR, CDR2 SFDVKD. Trimming cost V 2 bases and J 8 bases; bases outside gene matches: 2. The CDR3 loop spans 13 amino acids. In DNA form, the CDR3 reads TGTGCCACCAGTGATTACAGGGGGCAAGGCTACACCTTC. Encoded protein: CATSDYRGQGYTF.